These 4 T cell receptor beta chains came from one sample sequenced in a study of T cell responses to AZD1222 COVID-19 vaccine. Here immunoSEQ multiplex PCR was the method, and the copy in TCRdb shows in-frame clones only, minus some. Here the sample spans approximately 120,000 clones, approximately 90% being singletons. Source: peripheral blood, taken on day 0 of AZD1222 vaccination. The source is an adult in good health.

The chain has TRBV4-3 and TRBJ1-1; D gene ambiguous. V lost 0 bases to trimming and J lost 1 base, with 9 bases between them. There are 15 residues in the CDR3. Germline V gene sequence: CDR1 LGHNA, CDR2 YSLEER. This chain's CDR3 is CASSQDLGWNTEAFF. The CDR3 nucleotides read TGCGCCAGCAGCCAAGATTTAGGCTGGAACACTGAAGCTTTCTTT.

This rearrangement joins TRBV10-3 to TRBJ1-1; D is ambiguous. V was pared by 10 bases and J by 0 bases, with 9 bases between. Germline CDR1 reads ENHRY; CDR2 reads SYGVKD. The CDR3 contains 12 residues. CDR3 sequence: CATGRLNTEAFF. In nucleotides, the CDR3 is TGTGCCACGGGCAGGCTGAACACTGAAGCTTTCTTT.

This chain connects TRBV28 to TRBJ2-7; D might be TRBD1 (5 bases). The CDR3 covers 13 residues. V dropped 6 bases and J dropped 3 bases, with 12 bases sitting between them. Per the germline V gene, CDR1 is MDHEN and CDR2 is SYDVKM. CDR3 residues: CASSLRVGYEQYF. The CDR3 DNA reads as TGTGCCAGCAGCCTCAGGGTCGGCTACGAGCAGTACTTC.

CDR3 bases: TGTGCCAGCAGTTGGGTTCGTGAAAAACTGTTTTTT. This sequence encodes CASSWVREKLFF. V is TRBV7-9 and J is TRBJ1-4; no reliable D call. The CDR3 consists of 12 residues. V dropped 6 bases and J dropped 7 bases, with 9 bases sitting between them. Germline CDR1 is SEHNR and CDR2 is FQNEAQ (reference sequence).